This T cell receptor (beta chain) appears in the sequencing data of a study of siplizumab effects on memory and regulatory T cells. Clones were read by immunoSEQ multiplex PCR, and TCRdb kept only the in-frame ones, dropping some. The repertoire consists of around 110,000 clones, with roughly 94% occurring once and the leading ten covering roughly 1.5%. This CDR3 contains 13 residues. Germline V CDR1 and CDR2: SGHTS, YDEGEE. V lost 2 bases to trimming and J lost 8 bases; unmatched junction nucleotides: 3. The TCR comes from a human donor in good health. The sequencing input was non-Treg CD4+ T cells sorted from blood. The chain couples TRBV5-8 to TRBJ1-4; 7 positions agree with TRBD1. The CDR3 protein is CASSLQGREKLFF. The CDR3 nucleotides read TGTGCCAGCAGCTTACAGGGGAGAGAAAAACTGTTTTTT.